The rows below give T cell receptor beta chains drawn from one sample of a study of CD8+CD57+ T cells in acquired aplastic anemia. TCRdb re-called the reads with MiXCR, one entry per CDR3 protein. Of a few hundred thousand distinct CDR3 sequences listed, 61% were seen once; the top ten hold approximately 30%. The specimen sequenced was sorted CD4+, CD8+, or CD8+CD57+ T cells (not recorded which) from PBMCs. The receptor source for this set is a human donor in good health. Each CDR3 is given with its conserved first and last residue. A D gene is named only where the DNA matches it firmly. Clone size, where shown, is once, few, many, or a class for clones that have expanded.

>TRBJ2-7|TRBV15|TRBD2|.
CATSGPGLAGGSYEQYF
TGTGCCACCAGCGGACCGGGACTAGCGGGAGGTTCCTACGAGCAGTACTTC
>TRBJ1-2|TRBV29-1|.|.
CSVEDRVRGSGYTF
TGCAGCGTTGAAGATAGGGTCAGGGGATCCGGCTACACCTTC
>TRBJ1-1|TRBV5-1|.|.
CASSSDRSEAFF
TGCGCCAGCAGCTCGGACCGGAGTGAAGCTTTCTTT
>TRBJ2-7|TRBV20-1|TRBD1|.
CSVTGTGREQYF
TGCAGTGTTACCGGGACAGGGCGTGAGCAGTACTTC
>TRBJ1-3|TRBV7-2|.|.
CASESGSGNTIYF
TGTGCCTCAGAAAGCGGTTCTGGAAACACCATATATTTT
>TRBJ2-3|TRBV2|.|.
CASSDDSATDTQYF
TGTGCCAGCAGTGATGATAGCGCCACAGATACGCAGTATTTT
>TRBJ2-7|TRBV20-1|TRBD1|few
CSARGRTGLGEQYF
TGCAGTGCTAGAGGTAGGACAGGTCTGGGGGAGCAGTACTTC
>TRBJ2-7|TRBV4-1|TRBD2|many
CASSQLTSGIREQYF
TGCGCCAGCAGCCAGTTGACTAGCGGGATTCGCGAGCAGTACTTC
>TRBJ1-3|TRBV7-2|.|many
CASSLQGDSGNTIYF
TGTGCCAGCAGCTTACAAGGGGACTCTGGAAACACCATATATTTT
>TRBJ1-1|TRBV7-7|.|.
CASSLDDGERAFF
TGTGCTAGCAGCTTAGATGACGGCGAAAGAGCTTTCTTT
>TRBJ1-5|TRBV25-1|.|.
CASSGGGGQPQHF
TGTGCCAGCAGTGGGGGCGGGGGTCAGCCCCAGCATTTT
>TRBJ2-2|TRBV9|.|few
CASSPALNTGELFF
TGTGCCAGCAGCCCCGCCTTGAACACCGGGGAGCTGTTTTTT
>TRBJ1-6|TRBV7-2|.|.
CASRPAGGWAPLHF
TGTGCCAGCAGACCAGCGGGAGGTTGGGCACCCCTCCACTTT
>TRBJ1-1|TRBV7-9|.|.
CASSSVKGNTEAFF
TGTGCCAGCAGCTCCGTGAAGGGGAACACTGAAGCTTTCTTT
>TRBJ1-6|TRBV7-8|.|.
CASSPVRGNLHF
TGTGCCAGCAGCCCAGTTCGGGGTAACCTCCACTTT
>TRBJ2-7|TRBV7-6|.|.
CASSLERDPEQYF
TGTGCCAGCAGCCTAGAACGGGATCCAGAGCAGTACTTC
>TRBJ2-7|TRBV15|TRBD1|.
CATSSGTGSYEQYF
TGTGCCACCAGCAGCGGGACAGGATCCTACGAGCAGTACTTC
>TRBJ1-2|TRBV5-1|.|.
CASTLTGNYGYTF
TGCGCCAGCACCCTCACGGGGAACTATGGCTACACCTTC
>TRBJ2-5|TRBV13|TRBD1|.
CASSAFRTGGETQYF
TGTGCCAGCAGTGCTTTCCGGACAGGAGGAGAGACCCAGTACTTC
>TRBJ1-1|TRBV10-3|TRBD1|once
CAISERQGGYTEAFF
TGTGCCATCAGTGAGAGGCAGGGGGGGTACACTGAAGCTTTCTTT
>TRBJ2-6|TRBV7-2|.|many
CASSYSSGANVLTF
TGTGCCAGCAGCTACTCTTCTGGGGCCAACGTCCTGACTTTC
>TRBJ1-2|TRBV13|TRBD1|few
CASTQTGTGAPTNYGYTF
TGTGCCAGCACACAAACCGGGACAGGGGCCCCAACTAACTATGGCTACACCTTC
>TRBJ1-2|TRBV29-1|.|.
CSAQGPTDYGYTF
TGCAGCGCGCAGGGACCCACGGACTATGGCTACACCTTC
>TRBJ2-5|TRBV9|TRBD2|.
CASSLSGGAVETQYF
TGTGCCAGCAGCCTAAGCGGGGGGGCGGTAGAGACCCAGTACTTC
>TRBJ1-5|TRBV29-1|.|.
CSVTEGNQPQHF
TGCAGCGTTACGGAGGGCAATCAGCCCCAGCATTTT
>TRBJ1-5|TRBV14|.|.
CASQTEPSNQPQHF
TGTGCCAGCCAGACAGAACCAAGCAATCAGCCCCAGCATTTT
>TRBJ2-3|TRBV20-1|TRBD1|.
CSAIGTGQDTQYF
TGCAGTGCTATCGGGACAGGCCAAGATACGCAGTATTTT
>TRBJ2-1|TRBV6-4|.|.
CASSSSSYNEQFF
TGTGCCAGCAGTAGCAGCTCCTACAATGAGCAGTTCTTC